At least ten counts were recorded for the clone carrying this T cell receptor (beta chain). Its antigen remains unknown. This entry is derived from a study of T-cell reconstitution after alpha-beta-depleted transplantation in children. The CDR3 runs 13 residues. V lost 6 bases, J lost 4 bases, and 3 bases stayed unmatched. Germline CDR1 MNHEY, CDR2 SVGAGI. A TCRbeta library incorporating unique molecular identifiers was prepared. TCRdb processed the PCR reads anew with MiXCR; each CDR3 protein has one entry. Here the sample spans over 150,000 distinct CDR3 sequences, 5% to 7.5% being singletons. Broader study findings: By one year post-transplant, T-cell counts and diversity largely arose from T cells that were newly produced.

This rearrangement joins TRBV6-5 to TRBJ1-2, with 9 nucleotides matching TRBD1. This sample comprised PBMCs, obtained before TCRalphabeta/CD19-depleted stem cell transplant. This clonotype was sampled from a girl under three years old with combined immunodeficiency, due to receive a stem cell transplant. For the CDR3, the DNA is TGTGCCAGCAGCACGGGACAGGGCTATGGCTACACCTTC. Encoded protein: CASSTGQGYGYTF.